The count of the clone carrying this T cell receptor beta chain is one. The entry originates in a study of OX40 agonist ivuxolimab in advanced cancers. Assay: immunoSEQ multiplex PCR; the TCRdb copy retains only in-frame clones and omits some. Of about 26,000 clones listed, approximately 85% are singletons. The CDR3 consists of 13 residues. Trimming removed 5 bases from V and 7 bases from J; junction bases left unmatched: 3. CDR1 is SGHAT, CDR2 FQNNGV, per germline. The source of this sequence is an adult with an advanced solid tumor such as melanoma, head and neck, liver or kidney cancer. The chain joins TRBV11-2 to TRBJ1-4; 8 nucleotides match TRBD1. This specimen consisted of CD4+ or CD8+ T cells sorted from blood, obtained in a trial of the OX40 agonist ivuxolimab. The DNA for the CDR3 is TGTGCCAGCAGCCCTGACAGGGGTGAAAAACTGTTTTTT. It yields the protein CASSPDRGEKLFF. The complete variable domain, with remaining parts taken from reference TRBV11-2 and TRBJ1-4, reads EAGVAQSPRYKIIEKRQSVAFWCNPISGHATLYWYQQILGQGPKLLIQFQNNGVVDDSQLPKDRFSAERLKGVDSTLKIQPAKLEDSAVYLCASSPDRGEKLFFGSGTQLSVL.